Shown below are 30 T cell receptor beta chains from a single sample sequenced in a study of siplizumab effects on memory and regulatory T cells. Data came from immunoSEQ multiplex PCR; TCRdb stores just in-frame clones and leaves some out. The sample includes about 72,000 clones, about 90% of them seen just once. The sequenced sample consisted of CD8+ T cells sorted from blood. Receptors originate from a human donor in good health.

The J gene is TRBJ2-7, the V gene TRBV14; D unresolved. Germline V gene lookup returns CDR1 SGHDN and CDR2 FVKESK. This CDR3 contains 13 residues. Trimming stripped 2 bases from V and 3 bases from J, with 8 bases between. CDR3 amino acids: CASSQFTGYEQYF. Written as DNA, the CDR3 is TGTGCCAGCAGCCAATTTACTGGCTACGAGCAGTACTTC.

The sample holds one count of this clone. The V call is TRBV27, the J call TRBJ1-6; 8 bases map to TRBD1. The CDR3 spans 18 residues. Germline V gene sequence: CDR1 MNHEY, CDR2 SMNVEV (reference sequence). The trim removed 3 bases at V and 2 bases at J, leaving 9 bases unmatched. As DNA, the CDR3 is TGTGCCAGCAGTTTTGGACAGGGTCCACGGGCCTATAATTCACCCCTCCACTTT. It specifies CASSFGQGPRAYNSPLHF.

This clone was recorded once. The chain recombines TRBV18 with TRBJ2-7; D not resolved. V was cut by 4 bases and J by 3 bases, with 10 bases left in between. This CDR3 is 13 amino acids long. The V gene's germline CDR1 is KGHSH and CDR2 LQKENI. CDR3 loop: CASSQMGSYEQYF. The CDR3 region has the DNA TGTGCCAGCTCACAAATGGGAAGCTACGAGCAGTACTTC.

A word on this clone: This sample includes further DNA sequences coding for the same CDR3. V and J are TRBV7-9 and TRBJ2-5; TRBD2 aligns across 9 bases. V gave up 5 bases and J gave up 3 bases; unmatched junction bases: 4. Germline loops: CDR1 SEHNR, CDR2 FQNEAQ (reference sequence). The CDR3 has 14 amino acids. CDR3 protein: CASSPAGGEETQYF. CDR3 coding DNA: TGTGCCAGCAGCCCGGCGGGGGGGGAAGAGACCCAGTACTTC.

This clone was observed a handful of times. This chain links TRBV19 with TRBJ1-1; D is uncertain. Trimming took 6 bases from V and 1 from J, leaving 12 bases between them. Germline CDR1 LNHDA, CDR2 SQIVND (reference sequence). The CDR3 has 14 residues. The CDR3 reads CASSPHQKNTEAFF. The CDR3 DNA reads as TGTGCCAGTAGCCCGCACCAGAAGAACACTGAAGCTTTCTTT.

The chain links TRBV4-2 to TRBJ2-3, with D uncertain. The germline CDR1 and CDR2 sequences are LGHNA and YNFKEQ. Trimming took off 6 bases at V and 0 bases at J, with 13 bases between the two ends. This CDR3 is built from 15 residues. CDR3 in DNA: TGTGCCAGCAGGGATAGACTCGCTAGCACAGATACGCAGTATTTT. It specifies CASRDRLASTDTQYF.

The genes are TRBV7-2 and TRBJ1-1; D gene ambiguous. Per germline, CDR1 SGHTA and CDR2 FQGNSA. This CDR3 region has 13 residues. Trimming removed 0 bases at V and 1 base at J, with 3 bases between. The CDR3 is CASSLAENTEAFF. CDR3 sequence (DNA): TGTGCCAGCAGCTTAGCGGAGAACACTGAAGCTTTCTTT.

V is TRBV7-9 and J is TRBJ2-7; TRBD1 matches 8 bases. The CDR3 loop spans 17 amino acids. V shed 4 bases and J 1 base; nucleotides not matched to a gene: 12. Germline V gene lookup returns CDR1 SEHNR and CDR2 FQNEAQ (reference sequence). The CDR3 spells CASSSNKDGQGSYEQYF. CDR3 in DNA: TGTGCCAGCAGCTCAAACAAGGATGGACAGGGATCCTACGAGCAGTACTTC.

This clone has just a few counts. The V and J genes are TRBV27 and TRBJ1-1, with 7 nucleotides matching TRBD1. After removal of 3 bases from V and 7 bases from J, the junction contained 5 bases not matched to a gene. The CDR3 extends over 13 amino acids. Germline V gene data show CDR1 as MNHEY and CDR2 as SMNVEV (reference sequence). Here the CDR3 DNA reads TGTGCCAGCAGTTTTGACAGGGCACGTGAAGCTTTCTTT. It specifies CASSFDRAREAFF.

The chain uses TRBV7-6 and TRBJ2-1, with D possibly matching TRBD1 (6 bases). This CDR3 contains 17 residues. The V gene's germline CDR1 is SGHVS and CDR2 FNYEAQ. V dropped 1 base and J dropped 3 bases, with 16 bases sitting between them. The DNA of the CDR3 is TGTGCCAGCAGCTTAGGAGGGGGAAAGGGCCACTACAATGAGCAGTTCTTC. Translation gives CASSLGGGKGHYNEQFF. Using reference TRBV7-6 and TRBJ2-1 for the parts outside the CDR3, the full variable domain is GAGVSQSPRYKVTKRGQDVALRCDPISGHVSLYWYRQALGQGPEFLTYFNYEAQQDKSGLPNDRFSAERPEGSISTLTIQRTEQRDSAMYRCASSLGGGKGHYNEQFFGPGTRLTVL.

For the CDR3, the DNA is TGTGCCAGCACCCCCGGGTACCAAGAGACCCAGTACTTC. Translating it yields CASTPGYQETQYF. The chain carries TRBV11-2 and TRBJ2-5; D is undetermined. V was cut by 7 bases and J by 0 bases, with 9 bases left in between. In germline, CDR1 is SGHAT, CDR2 FQNNGV. The CDR3 extends over 13 amino acids.

This chain uses TRBV7-9 with TRBJ1-1; 8 bases agree with TRBD1. V gave up 6 bases and J gave up 11 bases; unmatched junction bases: 11. Germline V gives CDR1 SEHNR, CDR2 FQNEAQ (reference sequence). This CDR3 spans 13 amino acids. DNA for the CDR3: TGTGCCAGCAGGGATGGACAGGGTGGCGTGGCTTTCTTT. This codes for CASRDGQGGVAFF.

The gene calls are TRBV7-9 and TRBJ2-7; no definite D call. The CDR3 consists of 10 residues. Germline V gene data show CDR1 as SEHNR and CDR2 as FQNEAQ (reference sequence). Trimming pared 6 bases from V and 3 bases from J, leaving 3 bases between. As DNA, the CDR3 is TGTGCCAGCAGTGACTACGAGCAGTACTTC. It translates to CASSDYEQYF.

The CDR3 DNA sequence: TGTGCCAGCAGGATAGGGACTGACACAGATACGCAGTATTTT. Residues: CASRIGTDTDTQYF. The chain uses TRBV6-5 and TRBJ2-3; tentative D call: TRBD2 (6 bases). The V gene's germline CDR1 is MNHEY and CDR2 SVGAGI. CDR3 size: 14 residues. V was pared by 6 bases and J by 2 bases, with 12 bases between.

The V and J genes are TRBV7-9 and TRBJ1-2; TRBD1 aligns across 9 bases. This CDR3 has 15 amino acids. The germline V gene has CDR1 SEHNR and CDR2 FQNEAQ (reference sequence). V shed 5 bases and J 4 bases; nucleotides not matched to a gene: 8. The CDR3 bases are TGTGCCAGCAGCGCACGGACAGGGGCTATCTATGGCTACACCTTC. As protein: CASSARTGAIYGYTF.

The V and J genes are TRBV25-1 and TRBJ1-5, with D hard to call. Germline V gene data show CDR1 as MGHDK and CDR2 as SYGVNS. Trimming took off 1 base at V and 1 base at J, with 5 bases between the two ends. The CDR3 has 14 residues. CDR3 DNA: TGTGCCAGCAGTGAATGGACGAGCAATCAGCCCCAGCATTTT. Its protein is CASSEWTSNQPQHF. Supplemented by reference TRBV25-1 and TRBJ1-5, the full variable domain reads EADIYQTPRYLVIGTGKKITLECSQTMGHDKMYWYQQDPGMELHLIHYSYGVNSTEKGDLSSESTVSRIRTEHFPLTLESARPSHTSQYLCASSEWTSNQPQHFGDGTRLSIL.

The chain joins TRBV27 to TRBJ1-5; D may be TRBD1 (5 bases). This CDR3 region has 14 residues. V was cut by 8 bases and J by 4 bases, with 15 bases left in between. Germline V gives CDR1 MNHEY, CDR2 SMNVEV (reference sequence). The CDR3 DNA follows: TGTGCCAGCTCCGGGCTTGGGGGGAATCAGCCCCAGCATTTT. It yields the protein CASSGLGGNQPQHF.

Here the CDR3 reads CASSDSLDRPGGYTF. Written as DNA, the CDR3 is TGTGCCAGCAGTGATTCCCTCGACCGACCGGGGGGCTACACCTTC. The rearrangement joins TRBV25-1 to TRBJ1-2; D gene uncertain. V was clipped by 3 bases and J by 8 bases, with 19 bases between them. The CDR3 extends over 15 amino acids. CDR1 and CDR2 (germline): MGHDK, SYGVNS.

This clone was recorded once. The V and J genes are TRBV10-3 and TRBJ2-2; TRBD1 matches at 7 bases. Trimming removed 6 bases from V and 4 bases from J; junction bases left unmatched: 8. The germline V gene has CDR1 ENHRY and CDR2 SYGVKD. The CDR3 length is 15 residues. In nucleotides, the CDR3 is TGTGCCATCAGCGCCGGGACAGAGACCACCGGGGAGCTGTTTTTT. Translation: CAISAGTETTGELFF.

The chain recombines TRBV7-9 with TRBJ1-1; D is unclear. Germline values: CDR1 SEHNR, CDR2 FQNEAQ (reference sequence). Deletions cut 1 base from V and 3 bases from J, with 9 bases between. The CDR3 spans 14 residues. The CDR3: CASSLDAGYTEAFF. The CDR3 DNA is TGTGCCAGCAGCTTAGATGCGGGCTACACTGAAGCTTTCTTT. Complete variable domain (other parts from reference TRBV7-9 and TRBJ1-1): DTGVSQNPRHKITKRGQNVTFRCDPISEHNRLYWYRQTLGQGPEFLTYFQNEAQLEKSRLLSDRFSAERPKGSFSTLEIQRTEQGDSAMYLCASSLDAGYTEAFFGQGTRLTVV.

The chain links TRBV4-1 to TRBJ2-5; D tentatively reads TRBD1 or TRBD2 (6 bases each). This CDR3 spans 14 amino acids. V shed 0 bases and J shed 5 bases, with 10 bases lying between them. Per germline, CDR1 MGHRA and CDR2 YSYEKL. The CDR3 DNA reads as TGCGCCAGCAGCCAAGAGGGGGGCTGGGAGACCCAGTACTTC. This sequence encodes CASSQEGGWETQYF.

This rearrangement joins TRBV15 to TRBJ2-5; 11 positions agree with TRBD1. This CDR3 is built from 15 residues. V lost 3 bases and J lost 5; bases outside the gene matches: 5. The germline CDR1 and CDR2 sequences are LNHNV and YYDKDF (reference sequence). The CDR3 DNA sequence: TGTGCCACCAGCAGGGACAGGGGGCTTGCGGAGACCCAGTACTTC. This gives the protein CATSRDRGLAETQYF. Based on the CDR3 plus reference TRBV15 and TRBJ2-5, the full variable domain is DAMVIQNPRYQVTQFGKPVTLSCSQTLNHNVMYWYQQKSSQAPKLLFHYYDKDFNNEADTPDNFQSRRPNTSFCFLDIRSPGLGDTAMYLCATSRDRGLAETQYFGPGTRLLVL.

The V call is TRBV27, the J call TRBJ2-7; 11 bases fit TRBD2. V dropped 4 bases and J dropped 3; count of bases not matched to a gene: 8. CDR3 size: 16 residues. CDR1 and CDR2 from the germline V gene are MNHEY and SMNVEV (reference sequence). The DNA for the CDR3 is TGTGCCAGCAGTTATATCGGGACTAGCGGAATCTACGAGCAGTACTTC. Protein: CASSYIGTSGIYEQYF.

The chain has TRBV4-2 and TRBJ2-7, with TRBD2 identical over 7 bases. Germline V CDR1 and CDR2: LGHNA, YNFKEQ. CDR3 length: 14 residues. With V trimmed by 0 bases and J by 6 bases, 5 bases remained unmatched. The CDR3 loop is CASSQETSRGEQYF. For the CDR3, the DNA is TGTGCCAGCAGCCAAGAGACTAGCCGGGGCGAGCAGTACTTC.

This chain joins TRBV5-5 and TRBJ1-2; TRBD1 aligns across 8 bases. CDR1 and CDR2 (germline): SGHKS, YYEKEE (reference sequence). V lost 5 bases to trimming and J lost 1 base; unmatched junction nucleotides: 13. The CDR3 is 17 residues long. CDR3 DNA: TGTGCCAGCAGTTCCCAGGGGGCTCTGAGTTTTAACTATGGCTACACCTTC. Amino acids: CASSSQGALSFNYGYTF.

The rearrangement uses TRBV4-1 and TRBJ1-2; the D is unclear. V lost 0 bases and J lost 8, with 7 bases in between. Germline CDR1 is MGHRA and CDR2 is YSYEKL. The CDR3 consists of 12 residues. The CDR3 bases are TGCGCCAGCAGCCAAGATGATGAGGGCTACACCTTC. Translation gives CASSQDDEGYTF.

The V and J genes are TRBV14 and TRBJ2-7, with 9 bases lining up with TRBD2. The V and J ends lost 6 bases and 1 base, in that order; junction bases with no gene match: 1. This CDR3 is 13 amino acids long. CDR1 SGHDN and CDR2 FVKESK come from the germline V gene. The CDR3 region is CASRLAGSYEQYF. CDR3 bases: TGTGCCAGCAGACTAGCGGGTTCCTACGAGCAGTACTTC.

The chain combines TRBV9 with TRBJ1-2, with a tentative D call TRBD1 (5 bases). Trimming left V 0 bases short and J 6 bases short, with 15 bases between. This CDR3 is 15 amino acids long. Germline values: CDR1 SGDLS, CDR2 YYNGEE. CDR3 loop: CASSVGADSINGYTF. The CDR3 nucleotides are TGTGCCAGCAGCGTAGGGGCAGACAGCATTAATGGCTACACCTTC.

The chain recombines TRBV29-1 with TRBJ2-7, with 9 bases fitting TRBD2. V trimming: 6 bases; J trimming: 1 base; junction bases outside the gene matches: 4. The CDR3 has 13 amino acids. Germline V gives CDR1 SQVTM, CDR2 ANQGSEA. The chain's CDR3 is CSVLLAGSYEQYF. CDR3 nucleotide sequence: TGCAGCGTCCTTCTAGCGGGGTCCTACGAGCAGTACTTC.

This chain joins TRBV18 and TRBJ2-3, with TRBD2 matching over 10 bases. V lost 8 bases, J lost 4 bases, and 15 bases stayed unmatched. This CDR3 is built from 17 residues. From germline, CDR1 is KGHSH and CDR2 LQKENI. CDR3 coding DNA: TGTGCCAGCACAGGCTCTAGCGGGAGTTCATTTTCAGATACGCAGTATTTT. Its protein is CASTGSSGSSFSDTQYF.